This T cell receptor (beta chain) was obtained from a study of blood T cell repertoires in COVID-19. The wider study: Italy, Spain and the United States were the sources of the convalescent and acute COVID-19 samples. Sample material is recorded as cDNA or gDNA derived from T cells, B-cell-depleted T cells, or PBMCs.

In germline, CDR1 is GTSNPN, CDR2 SVGIG (reference sequence). CDR3 length equals 16 residues. V was trimmed by 0 bases and J by 4 bases, leaving 13 bases between them. Original methodology: Amplification with reference gene primers provided the estimates of nucleated cell counts. Some clones are missing from TCRdb's copy, which holds only in-frame ones; the method was immunoSEQ multiplex PCR. The V and J calls and clone size come from that table; D and trimming were worked out from the DNA. The sample comprises hundreds of thousands of clones, about four fifths of which are singletons, and 3% to 4.5% rests with the top ten.

The chain couples TRBV30 to TRBJ1-6, with D possibly matching TRBD1 (6 bases). This sequence originates from an elderly woman with acute or convalescent COVID-19. The specimen sequenced was peripheral blood. The CDR3 is CAWSVTGRGYNSPLHF. CDR3 DNA: TGTGCCTGGAGTGTAACAGGGCGCGGGTATAATTCACCCCTCCACTTT.